This T cell receptor beta chain was identified during a study of blood T cell repertoires in COVID-19 (dated by TCRdb to 2020 to 2022). Broadly, across the study: The collaborator samples originated in the United States, Italy and Spain and spanned the acute and convalescent phases of COVID-19. The repertoires were released in a freely available public database meant as a resource for research on the immune response to SARS-CoV-2. Where HLA class I and class II types were available, the types were taken from metadata supplied by the sample provider, not from assay-based typing. Samples came from the ongoing ImmuneRACE study (first 160 participants) plus 1,254 subjects from 6 global collaborators. A de-identified subject ID, COVID-19 status, age in years and sex were almost always included in the sample metadata. The prospective study material was composed of cDNA or gDNA derived from T cells, B-cell-depleted T cells, or PBMCs. Deeply sampled blood TCRbeta repertoires from subjects exposed to, actively infected with, or recovered from COVID-19 were included in the dataset.

The table lists this clone with a count of one. Its antigen is unknown. Nothing much larger sits one base from this clone, and base qualities are not available. V and J are trimmed by 5 bases and 3 bases, and the gene matches miss 3 bases of the junction. Sequences SGHTA (CDR1) and FQGTGA (CDR2) are obtained from the germline V gene. The CDR3 runs 14 amino acids, cysteine and phenylalanine included. The read is trimmed to its CDR3 DNA, 42 bases read in frame from base 1. Beyond this particular receptor, the publication reports: Clinical and demographic metadata were provided uncurated, with the amount varying by source and participant.

Collaborating institutions collected whole blood in K2EDTA tubes following their own protocols. Collaborator samples were shipped for TCRbeta analysis as frozen whole blood, isolated PBMCs, or DNA extracted from either sample type. TCRbeta CDR3 regions were amplified from genomic DNA using the immunoSEQ Assay, a bias-controlled multiplex PCR. Regarding the original processing steps: The number of nucleated cells in each sample was estimated by amplification of reference gene primers within the assay. To quantify the absolute abundance of each unique TCRbeta CDR3 rearrangement, sequence reads were collapsed and filtered. For each sample, productive Simpson clonality was calculated by taking the square root of Simpson's diversity index across productive rearrangements. TCRdb carries this immuneACCESS record with in-frame sequences only. Its versions omit some clonotypes, under half of them owing to an unresolved V gene in the studies checked, with the rest unexplained. From that table come the V and J calls and clone size; the DNA was used to work out D and trimming. The sample table contains 130,000 to 150,000 clones; only one count was recorded for under 90% of them. The top ten constitute roughly two fifths of the sample.

The chain is encoded by TRBV7-3 joined to TRBJ2-2; 7 of the junction bases match TRBD1. This receptor was obtained from a human donor in a cohort sampled during active COVID-19. What was sequenced was peripheral blood. In nucleotide form, the sequence is TGTGCCAGCAGCCTGACAGGGTACACCGGGGAGCTGTTTTTT. It translates to CASSLTGYTGELFF. The variable domain in full, with residues beyond the CDR3 obtained from the reference TRBV7-3 and TRBJ2-2 genes, is GAGVSQTPSNKVTEKGKYVELRCDPISGHTALYWYRQSLGQGPEFLIYFQGTGAADDSGLPNDRFFAVRPEGSVSTLKIQRTERGDSAVYLCASSLTGYTGELFFGEGSRLTVL.